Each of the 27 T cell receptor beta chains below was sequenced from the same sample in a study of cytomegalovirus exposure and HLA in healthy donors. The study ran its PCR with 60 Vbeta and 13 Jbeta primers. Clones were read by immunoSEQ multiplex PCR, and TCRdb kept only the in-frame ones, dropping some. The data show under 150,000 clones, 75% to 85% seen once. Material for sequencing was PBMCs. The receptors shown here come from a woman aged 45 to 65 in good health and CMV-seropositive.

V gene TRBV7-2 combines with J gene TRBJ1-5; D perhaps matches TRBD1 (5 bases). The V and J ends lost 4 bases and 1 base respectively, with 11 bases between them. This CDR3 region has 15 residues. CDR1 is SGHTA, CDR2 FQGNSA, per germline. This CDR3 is CASSSRGGSNQPQHF. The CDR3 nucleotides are TGTGCCAGCAGCTCAAGGGGCGGCAGCAATCAGCCCCAGCATTTT.

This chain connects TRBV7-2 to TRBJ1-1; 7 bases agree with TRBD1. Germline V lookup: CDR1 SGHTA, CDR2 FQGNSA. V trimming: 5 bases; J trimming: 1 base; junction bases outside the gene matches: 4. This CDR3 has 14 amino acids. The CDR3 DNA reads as TGTGCCAGCAGCCACCAGGGGGGGAACACTGAAGCTTTCTTT. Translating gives CASSHQGGNTEAFF.

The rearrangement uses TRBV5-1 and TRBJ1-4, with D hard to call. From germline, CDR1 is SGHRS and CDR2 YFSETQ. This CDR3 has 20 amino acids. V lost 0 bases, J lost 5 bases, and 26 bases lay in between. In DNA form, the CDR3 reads TGCGCCAGCAGCTTGGGGAATTCCGACACGTTTTCCGTCCTAAATGAAAAACTGTTTTTT. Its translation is CASSLGNSDTFSVLNEKLFF.

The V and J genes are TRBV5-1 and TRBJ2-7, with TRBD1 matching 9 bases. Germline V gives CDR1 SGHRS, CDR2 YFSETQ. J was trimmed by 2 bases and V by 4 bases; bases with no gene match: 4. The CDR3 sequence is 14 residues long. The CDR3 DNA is TGCGCCAGCAGCCCCGGGACAGGGCCCTACGAGCAGTACTTC. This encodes CASSPGTGPYEQYF. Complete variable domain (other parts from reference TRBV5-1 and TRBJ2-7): KAGVTQTPRYLIKTRGQQVTLSCSPISGHRSVSWYQQTPGQGLQFLFEYFSETQRNKGNFPGRFSGRQFSNSRSEMNVSTLELGDSALYLCASSPGTGPYEQYFGPGTRLTVT.

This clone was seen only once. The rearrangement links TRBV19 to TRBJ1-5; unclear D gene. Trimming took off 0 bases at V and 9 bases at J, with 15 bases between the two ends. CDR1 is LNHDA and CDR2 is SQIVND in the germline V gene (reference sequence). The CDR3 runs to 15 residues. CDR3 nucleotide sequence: TGTGCCAGTAGTATAGACTCGGCGGGAGCGGGGCCCCAGCATTTT. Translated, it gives CASSIDSAGAGPQHF. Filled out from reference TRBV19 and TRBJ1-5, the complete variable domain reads DGGITQSPKYLFRKEGQNVTLSCEQNLNHDAMYWYRQDPGQGLRLIYYSQIVNDFQKGDIAEGYSVSREKKESFPLTVTSAQKNPTAFYLCASSIDSAGAGPQHFGDGTRLSIL.

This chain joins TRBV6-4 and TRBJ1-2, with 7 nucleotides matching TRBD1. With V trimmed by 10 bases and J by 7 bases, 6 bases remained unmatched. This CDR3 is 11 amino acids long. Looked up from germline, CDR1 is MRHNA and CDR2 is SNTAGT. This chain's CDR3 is CATHRGGGYTF. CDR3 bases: TGTGCCACCCACAGGGGTGGTGGCTACACCTTC.

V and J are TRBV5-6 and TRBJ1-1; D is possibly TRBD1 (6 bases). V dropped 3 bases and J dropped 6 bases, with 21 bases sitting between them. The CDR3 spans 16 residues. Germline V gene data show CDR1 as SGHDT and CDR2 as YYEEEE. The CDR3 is CASSWAGGARGAEAFF. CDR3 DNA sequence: TGTGCCAGCAGCTGGGCCGGGGGCGCTCGGGGGGCTGAAGCTTTCTTT.

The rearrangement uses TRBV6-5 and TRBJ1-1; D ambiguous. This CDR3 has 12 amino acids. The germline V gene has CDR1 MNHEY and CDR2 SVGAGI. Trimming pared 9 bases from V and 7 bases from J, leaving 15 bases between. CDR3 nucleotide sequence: TGTGCCAGTCGTAGCCCGCCCAATGAAGCTTTCTTT. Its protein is CASRSPPNEAFF.

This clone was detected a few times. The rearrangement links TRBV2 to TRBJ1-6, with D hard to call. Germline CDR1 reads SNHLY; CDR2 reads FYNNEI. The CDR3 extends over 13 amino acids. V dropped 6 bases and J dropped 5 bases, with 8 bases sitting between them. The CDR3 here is CASSERDNSPLHF. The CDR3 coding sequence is TGTGCCAGCAGCGAGAGAGATAATTCACCCCTCCACTTT.

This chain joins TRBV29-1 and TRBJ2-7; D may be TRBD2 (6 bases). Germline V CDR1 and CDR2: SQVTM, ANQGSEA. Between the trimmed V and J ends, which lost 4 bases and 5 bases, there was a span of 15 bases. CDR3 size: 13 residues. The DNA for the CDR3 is TGCAGCGTTGGTCCCCTGGAGGGAAACGAGCAGTACTTC. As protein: CSVGPLEGNEQYF.

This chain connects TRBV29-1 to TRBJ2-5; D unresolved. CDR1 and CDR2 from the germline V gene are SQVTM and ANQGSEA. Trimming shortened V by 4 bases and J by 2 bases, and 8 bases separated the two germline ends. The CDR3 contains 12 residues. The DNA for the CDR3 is TGCAGCGTTGGAAGGCGGCAAGAGACCCAGTACTTC. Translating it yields CSVGRRQETQYF.

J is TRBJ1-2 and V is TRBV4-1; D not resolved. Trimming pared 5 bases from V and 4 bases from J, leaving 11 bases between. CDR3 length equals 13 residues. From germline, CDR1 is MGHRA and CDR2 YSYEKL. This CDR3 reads CASSGVTTYGYTF. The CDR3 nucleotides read TGCGCCAGCAGCGGAGTGACGACCTATGGCTACACCTTC.

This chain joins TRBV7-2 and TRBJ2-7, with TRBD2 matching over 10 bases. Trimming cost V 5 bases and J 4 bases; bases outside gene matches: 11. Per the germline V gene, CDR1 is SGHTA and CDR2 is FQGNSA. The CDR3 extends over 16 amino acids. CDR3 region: CASSPYASGGAYEQYF. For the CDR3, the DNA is TGTGCCAGCAGCCCCTACGCCAGCGGGGGGGCGTACGAGCAGTACTTC.

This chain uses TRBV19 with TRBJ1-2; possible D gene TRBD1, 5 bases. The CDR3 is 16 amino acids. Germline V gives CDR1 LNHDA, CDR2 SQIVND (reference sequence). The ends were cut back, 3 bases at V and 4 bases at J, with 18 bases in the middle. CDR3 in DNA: TGTGCCAGTAGTATGGAAGGGGCCTTAACTCTCTATGGCTACACCTTC. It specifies CASSMEGALTLYGYTF.

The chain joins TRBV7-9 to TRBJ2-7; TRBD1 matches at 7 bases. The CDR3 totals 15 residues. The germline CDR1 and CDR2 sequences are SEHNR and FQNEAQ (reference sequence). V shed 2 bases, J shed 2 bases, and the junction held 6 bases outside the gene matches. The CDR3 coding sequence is TGTGCCAGCAGCTTACGGGCTAGGGGGCCCTACGAGCAGTACTTC. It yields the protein CASSLRARGPYEQYF. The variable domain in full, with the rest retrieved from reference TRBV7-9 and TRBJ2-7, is DTGVSQNPRHKITKRGQNVTFRCDPISEHNRLYWYRQTLGQGPEFLTYFQNEAQLEKSRLLSDRFSAERPKGSFSTLEIQRTEQGDSAMYLCASSLRARGPYEQYFGPGTRLTVT.

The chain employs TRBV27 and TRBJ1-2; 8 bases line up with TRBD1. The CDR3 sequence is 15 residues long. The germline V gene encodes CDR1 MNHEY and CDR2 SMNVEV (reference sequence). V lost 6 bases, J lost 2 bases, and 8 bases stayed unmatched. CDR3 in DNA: TGTGCCAGCAGCGCACAGGGGGTAGGGAACTATGGCTACACCTTC. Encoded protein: CASSAQGVGNYGYTF.

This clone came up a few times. CDR3 loop: CASSQHPGGGYTF. CDR3 DNA: TGTGCCAGCAGCCAACACCCAGGGGGGGGCTACACCTTC. The chain employs TRBV14 and TRBJ1-2, with 7 nucleotides matching TRBD1. CDR1 is SGHDN and CDR2 is FVKESK in the germline V gene. The CDR3 is 13 amino acids. After removal of 2 bases from V and 8 bases from J, the junction contained 5 bases not matched to a gene.

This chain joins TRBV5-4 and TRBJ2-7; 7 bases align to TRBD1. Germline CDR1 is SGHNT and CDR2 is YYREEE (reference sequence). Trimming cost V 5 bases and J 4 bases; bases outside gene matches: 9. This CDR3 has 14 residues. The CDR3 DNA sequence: TGTGCCAGCAGTACCGGGACAGACCTTTACGAGCAGTACTTC. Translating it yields CASSTGTDLYEQYF.

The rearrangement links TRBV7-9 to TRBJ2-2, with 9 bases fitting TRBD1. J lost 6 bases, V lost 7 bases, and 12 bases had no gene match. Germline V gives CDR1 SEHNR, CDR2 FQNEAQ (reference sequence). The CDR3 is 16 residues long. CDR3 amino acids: CASTDLGQGFAGELFF. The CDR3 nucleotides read TGTGCCAGCACCGACCTGGGACAGGGTTTCGCCGGGGAGCTGTTTTTT.

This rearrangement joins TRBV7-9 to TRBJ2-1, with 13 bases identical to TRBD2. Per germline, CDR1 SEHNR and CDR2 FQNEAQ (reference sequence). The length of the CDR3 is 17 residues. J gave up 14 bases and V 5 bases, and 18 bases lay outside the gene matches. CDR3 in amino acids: CASSGRLAGGPPNVEFF. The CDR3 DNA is TGTGCCAGCAGCGGAAGACTAGCGGGGGGCCCTCCGAATGTTGAGTTCTTC.

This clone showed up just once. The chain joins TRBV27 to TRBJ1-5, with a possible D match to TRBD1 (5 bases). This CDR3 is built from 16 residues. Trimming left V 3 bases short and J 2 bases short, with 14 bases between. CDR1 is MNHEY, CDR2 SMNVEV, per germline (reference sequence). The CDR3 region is CASSLEGTFGNQPQHF. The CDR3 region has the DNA TGTGCCAGCAGTTTGGAGGGGACGTTTGGCAATCAGCCCCAGCATTTT.

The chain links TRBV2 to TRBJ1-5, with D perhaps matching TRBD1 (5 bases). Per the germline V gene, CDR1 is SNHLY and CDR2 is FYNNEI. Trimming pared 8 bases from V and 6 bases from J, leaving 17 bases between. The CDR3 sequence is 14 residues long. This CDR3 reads CASARGTEGQPQHF. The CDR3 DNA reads TGTGCCAGCGCCCGGGGGACGGAGGGTCAGCCCCAGCATTTT.

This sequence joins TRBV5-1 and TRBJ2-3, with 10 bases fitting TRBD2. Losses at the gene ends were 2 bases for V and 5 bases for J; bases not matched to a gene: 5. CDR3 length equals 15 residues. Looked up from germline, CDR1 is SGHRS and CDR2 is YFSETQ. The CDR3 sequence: CASSFGLAGEDTQYF. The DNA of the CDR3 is TGCGCCAGCAGCTTCGGGCTAGCGGGGGAAGATACGCAGTATTTT.

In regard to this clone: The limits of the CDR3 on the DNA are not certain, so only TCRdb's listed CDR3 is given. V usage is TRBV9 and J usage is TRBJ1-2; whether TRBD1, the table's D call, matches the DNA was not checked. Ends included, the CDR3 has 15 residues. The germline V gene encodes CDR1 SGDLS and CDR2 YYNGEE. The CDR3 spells CASSVAEGAIQGGTF.

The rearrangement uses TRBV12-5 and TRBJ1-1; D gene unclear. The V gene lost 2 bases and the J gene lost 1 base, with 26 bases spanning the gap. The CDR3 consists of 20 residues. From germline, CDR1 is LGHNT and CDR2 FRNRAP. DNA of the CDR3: TGTGCTAGTGGTTTGTCCGACGGAGCCATATACGGTCCACGGAACACTGAAGCTTTCTTT. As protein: CASGLSDGAIYGPRNTEAFF. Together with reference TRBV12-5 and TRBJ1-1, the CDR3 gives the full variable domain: DARVTQTPRHKVTEMGQEVTMRCQPILGHNTVFWYRQTMMQGLELLAYFRNRAPLDDSGMPKDRFSAEMPDATLATLKIQPSEPRDSAVYFCASGLSDGAIYGPRNTEAFFGQGTRLTVV.

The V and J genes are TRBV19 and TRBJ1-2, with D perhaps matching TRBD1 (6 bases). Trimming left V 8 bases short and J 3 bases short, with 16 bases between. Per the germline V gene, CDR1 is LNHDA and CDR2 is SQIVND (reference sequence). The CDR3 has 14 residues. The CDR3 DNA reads TGTGCCAGTGATCGGCGCAGGGGCGACTATGGCTACACCTTC. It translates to CASDRRRGDYGYTF.

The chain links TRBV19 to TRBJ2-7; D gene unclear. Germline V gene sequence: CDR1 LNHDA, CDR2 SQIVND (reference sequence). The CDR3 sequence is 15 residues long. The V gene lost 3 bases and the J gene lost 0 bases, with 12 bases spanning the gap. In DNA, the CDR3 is TGTGCCAGTAGTATGTACGTCGCGAGCTCCTACGAGCAGTACTTC. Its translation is CASSMYVASSYEQYF.